This T cell receptor (beta chain) is from a study of beta chain features in type 1 diabetes. As for the study in general: Cell yields, age and gender were similar between patients and healthy donors. General study points: Within each of all four CD4+ subsets, Type 1 diabetes patients had TCRB CDR3s that were moderately but significantly shorter. Within the patient group, naive, central memory and Treg TCRB repertoires appeared more similar to each other than within healthy donors. Cells expressing TCR highly could be over-represented by cDNA sequencing.

This clone was seen only a few times. Its matching antigen is unknown. V was trimmed by 5 bases and J by 4 bases, leaving 11 bases between them. The CDR3 is 13 amino acids. The germline gives CDR1 SGHAT, CDR2 FQNNGV. The authors reverse transcribed all of the isolated RNA, so sequencing captured expressed TCRB transcripts. Mean read depth for naive, central memory and regulatory T cell samples was 3 million to 4.5 million reads. Sequenced by immunoSEQ multiplex PCR; TCRdb stores in-frame clones only, minus some. Found here are some 350,000 clones, 13% of them singletons; the top ten hold roughly 0.015%.

Source material: naive CD4+ T cells from blood. The receptor was derived from a young woman with type 1 diabetes. The J gene is TRBJ1-2, the V gene TRBV11-2, with D possibly matching TRBD1 (6 bases). The CDR3 region has the DNA TGTGCCAGCAGCCCGGACAGTGGCTATGGCTACACCTTC. This gives the protein CASSPDSGYGYTF.